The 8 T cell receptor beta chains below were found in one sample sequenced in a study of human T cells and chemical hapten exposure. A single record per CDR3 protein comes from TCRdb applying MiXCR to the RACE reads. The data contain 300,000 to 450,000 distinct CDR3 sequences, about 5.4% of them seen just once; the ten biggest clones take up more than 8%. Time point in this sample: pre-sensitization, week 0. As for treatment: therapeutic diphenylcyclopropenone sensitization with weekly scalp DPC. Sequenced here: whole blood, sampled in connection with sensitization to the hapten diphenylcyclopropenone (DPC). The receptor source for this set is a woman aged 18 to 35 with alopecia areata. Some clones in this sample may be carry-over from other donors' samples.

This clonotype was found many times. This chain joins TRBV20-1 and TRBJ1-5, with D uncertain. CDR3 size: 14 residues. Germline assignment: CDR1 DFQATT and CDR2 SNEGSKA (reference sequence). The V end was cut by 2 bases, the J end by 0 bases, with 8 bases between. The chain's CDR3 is CSARTRRSNQPQHF. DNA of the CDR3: TGCAGTGCTAGAACGAGACGTAGCAATCAGCCCCAGCATTTT.

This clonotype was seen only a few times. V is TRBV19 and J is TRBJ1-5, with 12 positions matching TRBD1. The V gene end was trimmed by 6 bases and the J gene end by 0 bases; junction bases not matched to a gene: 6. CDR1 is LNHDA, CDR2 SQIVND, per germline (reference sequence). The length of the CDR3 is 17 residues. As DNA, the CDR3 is TGTGCCAGTAGCCGGGACAGGGGGCCGAGTAGCAATCAGCCCCAGCATTTT. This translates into CASSRDRGPSSNQPQHF.

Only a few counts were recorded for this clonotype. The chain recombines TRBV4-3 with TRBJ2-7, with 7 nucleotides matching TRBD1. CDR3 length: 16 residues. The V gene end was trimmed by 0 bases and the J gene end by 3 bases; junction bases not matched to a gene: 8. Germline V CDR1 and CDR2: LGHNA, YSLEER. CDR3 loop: CASSQDARAGGYEQYF. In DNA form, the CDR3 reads TGCGCCAGCAGCCAAGATGCCCGGGCAGGGGGCTACGAGCAGTACTTC.

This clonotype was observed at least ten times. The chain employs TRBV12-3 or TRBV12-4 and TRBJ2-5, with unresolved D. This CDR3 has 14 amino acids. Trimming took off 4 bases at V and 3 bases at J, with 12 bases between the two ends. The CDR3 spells CASSSGWAEETQYF. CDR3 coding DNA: TGTGCCAGCAGTTCTGGCTGGGCGGAAGAGACCCAGTACTTC.

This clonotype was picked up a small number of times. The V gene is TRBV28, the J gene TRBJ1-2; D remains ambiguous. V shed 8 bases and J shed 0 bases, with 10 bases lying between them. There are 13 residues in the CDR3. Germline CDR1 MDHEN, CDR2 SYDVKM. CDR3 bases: TGTGCCAGCCACGACACGACTAACTATGGCTACACCTTC. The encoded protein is CASHDTTNYGYTF.

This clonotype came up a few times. CDR3 protein: CASSEQGHSYEQYF. In DNA, the CDR3 is TGTGCCAGCAGTGAACAGGGGCACTCCTACGAGCAGTACTTC. The chain combines TRBV2 with TRBJ2-7; TRBD1 might be the D (6 bases). The CDR3 is made up of 14 amino acids. Trimming took 2 bases from V and 0 from J, leaving 8 bases between them. The germline V gene has CDR1 SNHLY and CDR2 FYNNEI. Supplemented by reference TRBV2 and TRBJ2-7, the full variable domain reads EPEVTQTPSHQVTQMGQEVILRCVPISNHLYFYWYRQILGQKVEFLVSFYNNEISEKSEIFDDQFSVERPDGSNFTLKIRSTKLEDSAMYFCASSEQGHSYEQYFGPGTRLTVT.

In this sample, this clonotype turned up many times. The CDR3 DNA reads TGTGCCAGCAGCTTAGCGGTAGCGGGGGGCGGGGGAGATACGCAGTATTTT. Its translation: CASSLAVAGGGGDTQYF. V is TRBV7-8 and J is TRBJ2-3; 10 positions match TRBD2. V was clipped by 0 bases and J by 5 bases; unmatched bases: 8. Per the germline V gene, CDR1 is SGHVS and CDR2 is FQNEAQ. CDR3 size: 17 residues.

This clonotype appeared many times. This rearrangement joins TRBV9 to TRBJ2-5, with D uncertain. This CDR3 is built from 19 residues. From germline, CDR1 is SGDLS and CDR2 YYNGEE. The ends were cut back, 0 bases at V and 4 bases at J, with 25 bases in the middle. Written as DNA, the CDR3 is TGTGCCAGCAGCGTAGGGGCCGCTCAGGTTCCAAGGGCCAGAGAGACCCAGTACTTC. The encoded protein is CASSVGAAQVPRARETQYF.